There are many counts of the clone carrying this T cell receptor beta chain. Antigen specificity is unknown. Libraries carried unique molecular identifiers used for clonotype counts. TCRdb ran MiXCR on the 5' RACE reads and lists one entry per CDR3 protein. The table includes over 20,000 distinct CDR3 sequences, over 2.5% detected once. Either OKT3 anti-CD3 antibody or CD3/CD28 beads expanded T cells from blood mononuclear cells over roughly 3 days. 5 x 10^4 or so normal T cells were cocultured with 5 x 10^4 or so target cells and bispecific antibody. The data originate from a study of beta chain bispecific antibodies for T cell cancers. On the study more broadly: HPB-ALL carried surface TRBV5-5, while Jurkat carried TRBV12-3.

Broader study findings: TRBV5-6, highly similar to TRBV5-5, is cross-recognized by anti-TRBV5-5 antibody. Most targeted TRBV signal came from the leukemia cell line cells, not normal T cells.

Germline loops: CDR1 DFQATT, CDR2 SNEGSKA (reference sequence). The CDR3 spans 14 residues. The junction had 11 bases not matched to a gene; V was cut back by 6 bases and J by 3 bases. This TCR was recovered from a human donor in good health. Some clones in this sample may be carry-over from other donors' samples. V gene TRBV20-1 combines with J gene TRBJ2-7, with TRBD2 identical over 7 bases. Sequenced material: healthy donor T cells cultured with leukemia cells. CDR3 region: CSAGERGTDYEQYF. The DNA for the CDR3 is TGCAGTGCAGGGGAGCGGGGAACGGACTACGAGCAGTACTTC.